Listed here are 30 T cell receptor beta chains from one sample, sequenced in a study of blood T cell repertoires in COVID-19. Profiled with immunoSEQ multiplex PCR; TCRdb holds only in-frame clones, not every one. The repertoire holds about 170,000 clones, with about 81% as singletons. The sample consisted of peripheral blood. The receptors come from a woman aged 70-85 years with acute or convalescent COVID-19.

The rearrangement links TRBV19 to TRBJ1-1; unclear D gene. From germline, CDR1 is LNHDA and CDR2 SQIVND (reference sequence). V was trimmed by 6 bases and J by 0 bases, leaving 11 bases between them. There are 14 residues in the CDR3. The CDR3 is CASRITYLNTEAFF. CDR3 DNA: TGTGCCAGTAGAATTACTTACCTGAACACTGAAGCTTTCTTT.

This clone was observed a few times. The chain employs TRBV5-1 and TRBJ1-3, with 7 bases lining up with TRBD1. The CDR3 spans 15 residues. V shed 0 bases, J shed 2 bases, and the junction held 2 bases outside the gene matches. CDR1 SGHRS and CDR2 YFSETQ come from the germline V gene. The CDR3 sequence is CASSLEGTAGNTIYF. The CDR3 nucleotides read TGCGCCAGCAGCTTGGAAGGGACAGCTGGAAACACCATATATTTT.

The chain recombines TRBV24-1 with TRBJ1-5; the match to TRBD1 covers 8 bases. This CDR3 has 14 amino acids. J lost 3 bases, V lost 9 bases, and 6 bases had no gene match. The germline CDR1 and CDR2 sequences are KGHDR and SFDVKD. Here the CDR3 DNA reads TGTGCCACCTCAGAGACAGGGGACAATCAGCCCCAGCATTTT. Translation: CATSETGDNQPQHF.

This rearrangement joins TRBV6-5 to TRBJ2-7; possibly TRBD1 for D (6 bases). The ends were cut back, 5 bases at V and 0 bases at J, with 11 bases in the middle. This CDR3 is 14 amino acids long. CDR1 and CDR2 (germline): MNHEY, SVGAGI. CDR3 DNA sequence: TGTGCCAGCAGTCAGGGGTGGCCCTCCTACGAGCAGTACTTC. Translating gives CASSQGWPSYEQYF.

The V call is TRBV30, the J call TRBJ2-2; 9 positions agree with TRBD1. CDR3 length: 14 residues. V dropped 4 bases and J dropped 5; count of bases not matched to a gene: 5. Germline loops: CDR1 GTSNPN, CDR2 SVGIG (reference sequence). The CDR3, as DNA: TGTGCCTGGACATCGACAGGGGGGACCGGGGAGCTGTTTTTT. This gives the protein CAWTSTGGTGELFF.

This clone appeared once. The chain is built from TRBV19 and TRBJ1-1, with 8 bases fitting TRBD1. Per the germline V gene, CDR1 is LNHDA and CDR2 is SQIVND (reference sequence). CDR3 length: 14 residues. Germline trimming cut 7 bases from V and 0 bases from J; bases unmatched to any gene: 4. This chain's CDR3 is CASIRTGLNTEAFF. CDR3 DNA: TGTGCCAGTATAAGGACAGGGTTGAACACTGAAGCTTTCTTT.

The chain carries TRBV10-1 and TRBJ2-1; 10 positions agree with TRBD2. Per the germline V gene, CDR1 is WNHNN and CDR2 is SYGVQD (reference sequence). V dropped 6 bases and J dropped 0; count of bases not matched to a gene: 17. There are 20 residues in the CDR3. The CDR3 sequence: CASSGAGASGRAPSYNEQFF. Written as DNA, the CDR3 is TGCGCCAGCAGCGGCGCTGGGGCCAGCGGGAGGGCCCCCTCCTACAATGAGCAGTTCTTC.

This clone was counted once. The CDR3 loop is CSVEEGARTDTQYF. The CDR3 DNA reads as TGCAGCGTTGAAGAGGGGGCGAGGACAGATACGCAGTATTTT. V and J are TRBV29-1 and TRBJ2-3; D may be TRBD1 (6 bases). CDR1 SQVTM and CDR2 ANQGSEA come from the germline V gene. The CDR3 is made up of 14 amino acids. V shed 0 bases and J shed 3 bases, with 10 bases lying between them.

The chain uses TRBV7-2 and TRBJ1-2, with 8 bases fitting TRBD1. The CDR3 consists of 15 residues. J gave up 7 bases and V 5 bases, and 12 bases lay outside the gene matches. Looked up from germline, CDR1 is SGHTA and CDR2 is FQGNSA. DNA for the CDR3: TGTGCCAGCAGCGTACAGGGGGTCCGAACCCCTGGCTACACCTTC. Amino acid sequence: CASSVQGVRTPGYTF.

This clone was recorded a few times. The CDR3 loop is CASSYSLPQGLNTEAFF. As DNA, the CDR3 is TGTGCCAGTAGTTATTCCCTCCCACAGGGGCTGAACACTGAAGCTTTCTTT. This chain uses TRBV19 with TRBJ1-1, with TRBD1 identical over 7 bases. The length of the CDR3 is 17 residues. Germline CDR1 and CDR2: LNHDA and SQIVND (reference sequence). V was pared by 5 bases and J by 0 bases, with 12 bases of the junction left unmatched. Full variable domain (rest looked up from reference TRBV19 and TRBJ1-1): DGGITQSPKYLFRKEGQNVTLSCEQNLNHDAMYWYRQDPGQGLRLIYYSQIVNDFQKGDIAEGYSVSREKKESFPLTVTSAQKNPTAFYLCASSYSLPQGLNTEAFFGQGTRLTVV.

The CDR3 is CASSPRRGPTYEQYF. For the CDR3, the DNA is TGTGCCAGCAGTCCCCGTCGCGGTCCCACCTACGAGCAGTACTTC. The chain joins TRBV27 to TRBJ2-7; D not certain. Germline loops: CDR1 MNHEY, CDR2 SMNVEV (reference sequence). The CDR3 contains 15 residues. V lost 5 bases and J lost 2, with 16 bases in between.

This clone was counted many times. An end of the junction differs from the germline gene, which may be a read error. The chain employs TRBV10-3 and TRBJ1-6; TRBD1 matches at 8 bases. The CDR3 sequence is 14 residues long. CDR1 is ENHRY and CDR2 is SYGVKD in the germline V gene. CDR3 region: CAISDLTGGSTLHF. The DNA for the CDR3 is TGTGCCATCAGTGATTTAACAGGGGGTTCAACCCTCCACTTT.

The chain employs TRBV7-9 and TRBJ1-2, with TRBD1 matching over 8 bases. The CDR3 contains 14 residues. CDR1 is SEHNR, CDR2 FQNEAQ, per germline (reference sequence). Germline trimming cut 5 bases from V and 6 bases from J; bases unmatched to any gene: 8. The DNA for the CDR3 is TGTGCCAGCAGCCAGACAGGGGCTTCAGATGGCTACACCTTC. This sequence encodes CASSQTGASDGYTF.

This chain joins TRBV30 and TRBJ2-7; TRBD1 aligns across 7 bases. Germline V lookup: CDR1 GTSNPN, CDR2 SVGIG (reference sequence). This CDR3 region has 14 residues. The V and J ends lost 3 bases and 4 bases, in that order; junction bases with no gene match: 9. The CDR3 nucleotides read TGTGCCTGGAGCCCCGGGACAGTCGAATACGAGCAGTACTTC. This sequence encodes CAWSPGTVEYEQYF.

This clone has a single count. The chain couples TRBV6-4 to TRBJ2-2, with a weak D call TRBD1 (5 bases). The CDR3 is 16 residues long. CDR1 and CDR2 from the germline V gene are MRHNA and SNTAGT. Trimming removed 6 bases from V and 5 bases from J, with 19 bases in between. CDR3 sequence reads: CASSALPRARTGELFF. For the CDR3, the DNA is TGTGCCAGCAGCGCATTACCCAGGGCGAGGACCGGGGAGCTGTTTTTT.

This chain's CDR3 is CASSPQQGSGNTIYF. Here the CDR3 DNA reads TGTGCCAGCTCACCGCAACAGGGATCTGGAAACACCATATATTTT. The V call is TRBV18, the J call TRBJ1-3; D might be TRBD1 (6 bases). V shed 3 bases and J shed 1 base, with 10 bases lying between them. Germline V gene lookup returns CDR1 KGHSH and CDR2 LQKENI. This CDR3 is 15 amino acids long. Combining the CDR3 with reference TRBV18 and TRBJ1-3 gives the whole variable domain NAGVMQNPRHLVRRRGQEARLRCSPMKGHSHVYWYRQLPEEGLKFMVYLQKENIIDESGMPKERFSAEFPKEGPSILRIQQVVRGDSAAYFCASSPQQGSGNTIYFGEGSWLTVV.

The chain joins TRBV9 to TRBJ2-5; 10 bases align to TRBD2. This CDR3 has 18 residues. J lost 0 bases, V lost 3 bases, and 11 bases had no gene match. Germline lookup yields CDR1 SGDLS and CDR2 YYNGEE. The DNA for the CDR3 is TGTGCCAGCAGCGGTAGTAGCGGGGGGTACTCGTACCAAGAGACCCAGTACTTC. Translation gives CASSGSSGGYSYQETQYF.

This clone turned up a few times. The chain employs TRBV9 and TRBJ2-2, with TRBD2 matching over 11 bases. The V and J ends lost 4 bases and 4 bases, in that order; junction bases with no gene match: 6. Germline values: CDR1 SGDLS, CDR2 YYNGEE. The CDR3 length is 16 residues. The DNA of the CDR3 is TGTGCCAGCAGCCCCCCACTAGCGGGGGTCACCGGGGAGCTGTTTTTT. Translating it yields CASSPPLAGVTGELFF. Based on the CDR3 plus reference TRBV9 and TRBJ2-2, the full variable domain is DSGVTQTPKHLITATGQRVTLRCSPRSGDLSVYWYQQSLDQGLQFLIQYYNGEERAKGNILERFSAQQFPDLHSELNLSSLELGDSALYFCASSPPLAGVTGELFFGEGSRLTVL.

V and J are TRBV6-4 and TRBJ1-2; D is possibly TRBD1 (5 bases). Trimming shortened V by 6 bases and J by 5 bases, and 19 bases separated the two germline ends. The germline V gene has CDR1 MRHNA and CDR2 SNTAGT. The CDR3 extends over 15 amino acids. DNA for the CDR3: TGTGCCAGCAGGACCTCCTCCTCGGGGGAATATGGCTACACCTTC. It codes for CASRTSSSGEYGYTF.

V usage is TRBV9 and J usage is TRBJ2-7; perhaps TRBD2 as D (5 bases). There are 15 residues in the CDR3. V lost 1 base, J lost 1 base, and 12 bases lay in between. Germline CDR1 and CDR2: SGDLS and YYNGEE. The CDR3 DNA is TGTGCCAGCAGCGTAACCAACGAGGGATCCTACGAGCAGTACTTC. Its protein is CASSVTNEGSYEQYF.

The gene calls are TRBV2 and TRBJ2-1, with D uncertain. The V end lost 0 bases, the J end lost 5 bases, and 8 bases lay between the germline ends. Germline loops: CDR1 SNHLY, CDR2 FYNNEI. The CDR3 extends over 14 amino acids. For the CDR3, the DNA is TGTGCCAGCAGTGAAGCTGCGATTCACAATGAGCAGTTCTTC. This gives the protein CASSEAAIHNEQFF.

The gene calls are TRBV2 and TRBJ1-3; TRBD1 matches 7 bases. The CDR3 runs to 17 residues. Germline CDR1 is SNHLY and CDR2 is FYNNEI. Unmatched junction bases numbered 10, after V lost 3 bases and J lost 2 bases. CDR3 in amino acids: CASSEGPAQGPGNTIYF. The CDR3 nucleotides are TGTGCCAGCAGTGAGGGACCAGCACAGGGGCCTGGAAACACCATATATTTT.

The rearrangement links TRBV7-9 to TRBJ1-1, with TRBD1 identical over 8 bases. V gave up 5 bases and J gave up 1 base; unmatched junction bases: 9. Germline-derived CDR1 and CDR2 are SEHNR and FQNEAQ (reference sequence). The CDR3 extends over 16 amino acids. Written as DNA, the CDR3 is TGTGCCAGCAGCCCCTGGACAGGGTATAAGAACACTGAAGCTTTCTTT. Translated: CASSPWTGYKNTEAFF. Complete variable domain (other parts from reference TRBV7-9 and TRBJ1-1): DTGVSQNPRHKITKRGQNVTFRCDPISEHNRLYWYRQTLGQGPEFLTYFQNEAQLEKSRLLSDRFSAERPKGSFSTLEIQRTEQGDSAMYLCASSPWTGYKNTEAFFGQGTRLTVV.

This sequence joins TRBV6-7 and TRBJ1-5; D perhaps matches TRBD1 (5 bases). TRBV6-7 is annotated as an ORF whose role is uncertain. Between the trimmed V and J ends, which lost 1 base and 11 bases, there was a span of 9 bases. CDR3 length equals 12 residues. CDR3 in DNA: TGTGCCAGCAGTTACTTGGGCAGGGCCCAGCATTTT. It encodes CASSYLGRAQHF.

This clone was seen once. J is TRBJ1-5 and V is TRBV19, with a possible D match to TRBD1 (5 bases). Germline V gene data show CDR1 as LNHDA and CDR2 as SQIVND (reference sequence). Trimming took 7 bases from V and 0 from J, leaving 19 bases between them. The length of the CDR3 is 17 residues. The DNA of the CDR3 is TGTGCCAGTACCTCGGGGGTCAGTCCTTATAGCAATCAGCCCCAGCATTTT. Its translation: CASTSGVSPYSNQPQHF.

The chain has TRBV9 and TRBJ1-6; TRBD1 aligns across 10 bases. V shed 7 bases, J shed 7 bases, and the junction held 5 bases outside the gene matches. The CDR3 has 14 residues. Germline CDR1 SGDLS, CDR2 YYNGEE. This CDR3 reads CASGSGQGNSPLHF. Here the CDR3 DNA reads TGTGCCAGCGGGTCGGGACAGGGGAATTCACCCCTCCACTTT.

This sequence joins TRBV2 and TRBJ1-1, with a tentative D call TRBD1 (6 bases). Trimming stripped 5 bases from V and 1 base from J, with 14 bases between. Germline V CDR1 and CDR2: SNHLY, FYNNEI. There are 15 residues in the CDR3. This chain's CDR3 is CASSLQGSGNTEAFF. The CDR3 DNA reads as TGTGCCAGCAGTTTACAGGGTTCGGGGAACACTGAAGCTTTCTTT. Full variable domain (remainder filled in from reference TRBV2 and TRBJ1-1): EPEVTQTPSHQVTQMGQEVILRCVPISNHLYFYWYRQILGQKVEFLVSFYNNEISEKSEIFDDQFSVERPDGSNFTLKIRSTKLEDSAMYFCASSLQGSGNTEAFFGQGTRLTVV.

The V call is TRBV5-5, the J call TRBJ1-3, with 9 positions matching TRBD1. Per germline, CDR1 SGHKS and CDR2 YYEKEE (reference sequence). This CDR3 is built from 16 residues. V lost 4 bases to trimming and J lost 4 bases; unmatched junction nucleotides: 9. CDR3 loop: CASSTGQGGSGNTIYF. The CDR3 bases are TGTGCCAGCAGCACGGGACAGGGAGGTTCAGGAAACACCATATATTTT.

The V call is TRBV4-3, the J call TRBJ2-1; D uncertain. In germline, CDR1 is LGHNA, CDR2 YSLEER. CDR3 size: 16 residues. V was clipped by 0 bases and J by 3 bases, with 12 bases between them. The CDR3 here is CASSQDPSNIYNEQFF. The CDR3 nucleotides are TGCGCCAGCAGCCAAGATCCCTCTAATATCTACAATGAGCAGTTCTTC.

J is TRBJ2-7 and V is TRBV6-2 or TRBV6-3; weak D call: TRBD1 (5 bases). The CDR3 has 15 residues. The germline V gene encodes CDR1 MNHEY and CDR2 SVGEGT. Trimming left V 4 bases short and J 2 bases short, with 15 bases between. CDR3 bases: TGTGCCAGCAGTTCCCCCAGGGCACCTGCCTACGAGCAGTACTTC. Translated: CASSSPRAPAYEQYF.